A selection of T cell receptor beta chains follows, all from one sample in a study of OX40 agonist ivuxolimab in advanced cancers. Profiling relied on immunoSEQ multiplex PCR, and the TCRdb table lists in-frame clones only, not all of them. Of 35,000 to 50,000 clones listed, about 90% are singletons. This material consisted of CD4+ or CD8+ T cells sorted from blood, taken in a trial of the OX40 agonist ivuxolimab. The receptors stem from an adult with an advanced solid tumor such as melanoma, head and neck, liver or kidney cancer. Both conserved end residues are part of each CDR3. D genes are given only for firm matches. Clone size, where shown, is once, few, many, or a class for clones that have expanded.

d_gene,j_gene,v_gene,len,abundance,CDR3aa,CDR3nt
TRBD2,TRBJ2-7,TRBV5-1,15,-,CASSLKAGAPYEQYF,TGCGCCAGCAGCTTGAAAGCGGGAGCTCCCTACGAGCAGTACTTC
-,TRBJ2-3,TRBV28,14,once,CASSSRTQMDTQYF,TGTGCCAGCAGTTCGCGGACTCAGATGGATACGCAGTATTTT
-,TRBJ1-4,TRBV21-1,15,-,CASSPEGRDNEKLFF,TGTGCCAGCAGCCCTGAAGGCAGAGATAATGAAAAACTGTTTTTT
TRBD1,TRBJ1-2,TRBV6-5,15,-,CASRGQGDYGYGYTF,TGTGCCAGCAGGGGACAGGGGGATTACGGCTATGGCTACACCTTC
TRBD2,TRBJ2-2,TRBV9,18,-,CASSVSFEREGYTGELFF,TGTGCCAGCAGCGTATCTTTCGAGCGGGAGGGATACACCGGGGAGCTGTTTTTT
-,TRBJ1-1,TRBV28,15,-,CASSLPYEVDTEAFF,TGTGCCAGCAGTTTACCATATGAGGTGGACACTGAAGCTTTCTTT
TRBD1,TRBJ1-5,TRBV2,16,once,CASSIGYDRENQPQHF,TGTGCCAGCAGTATCGGATACGACAGGGAGAATCAGCCCCAGCATTTT
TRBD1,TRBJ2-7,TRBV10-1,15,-,CASSEWTGLSYEQYF,TGCGCCAGCAGTGAGTGGACAGGGCTTTCCTACGAGCAGTACTTC
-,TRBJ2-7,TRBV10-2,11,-,CASSESYEQYF,TGCGCCAGCAGTGAGTCGTACGAGCAGTACTTC
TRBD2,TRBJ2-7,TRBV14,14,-,CASSLTSVHYEQYF,TGTGCCAGCAGCCTGACTAGCGTCCACTACGAGCAGTACTTC
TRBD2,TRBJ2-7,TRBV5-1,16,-,CASSHLAGGFVNEQYF,TGCGCCAGCAGCCATTTAGCGGGAGGTTTTGTCAACGAGCAGTACTTC
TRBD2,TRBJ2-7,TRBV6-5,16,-,CASSYTELAGSYEQYF,TGTGCCAGCAGTTACACGGAGCTAGCGGGTTCCTACGAGCAGTACTTC
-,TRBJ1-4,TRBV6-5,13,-,CASSTATNEKLFF,TGTGCCAGCAGTACAGCAACTAATGAAAAACTGTTTTTT
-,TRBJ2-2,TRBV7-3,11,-,CASSGSGELFF,TGTGCCAGCAGCGGGTCCGGGGAGCTGTTTTTT
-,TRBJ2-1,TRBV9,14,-,CASSPSGTYNEQFF,TGTGCCAGCAGCCCCTCAGGGACCTACAATGAGCAGTTCTTC
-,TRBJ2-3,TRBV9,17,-,CASSVRSGTSSTDTQYF,TGTGCCAGCAGCGTAAGGTCGGGGACCTCTAGCACAGATACGCAGTATTTT